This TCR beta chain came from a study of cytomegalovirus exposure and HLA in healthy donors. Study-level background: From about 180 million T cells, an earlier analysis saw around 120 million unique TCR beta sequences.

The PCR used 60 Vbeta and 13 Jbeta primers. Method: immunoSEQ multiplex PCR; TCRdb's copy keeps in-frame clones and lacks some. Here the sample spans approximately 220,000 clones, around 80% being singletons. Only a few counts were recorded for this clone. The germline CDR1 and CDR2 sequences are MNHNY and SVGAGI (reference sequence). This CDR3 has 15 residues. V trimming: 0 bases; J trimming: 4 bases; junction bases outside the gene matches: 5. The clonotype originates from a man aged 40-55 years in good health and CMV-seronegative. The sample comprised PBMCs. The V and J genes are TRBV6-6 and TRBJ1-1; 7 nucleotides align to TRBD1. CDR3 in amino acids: CASSYSFTGVTEAFF. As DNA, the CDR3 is TGTGCCAGCAGTTACTCCTTTACAGGGGTCACTGAAGCTTTCTTT.